The subject of this entry is one T cell receptor beta chain. Germline values: CDR1 SGDLS, CDR2 YYNGEE. The CDR3 has 14 amino acids. The V and J ends lost 3 bases and 4 bases, in that order; junction bases with no gene match: 5. These data belong to a study of CD8 T cells in Susac syndrome. Random-hexamer reverse transcription was applied to roughly 0.5 to 1 ug RNA. TCRdb reprocessed the immunoSEQ multiplex PCR reads with MiXCR, giving one entry per CDR3 protein. Here the sample spans 250,000 to 350,000 distinct CDR3 sequences, 70% to 90% being singletons. Sequenced sample: CD8+ T cells from PBMCs. The genes are TRBV9 and TRBJ2-7, with 9 bases aligning to TRBD1. This clonotype originated in a human donor with multiple sclerosis. The DNA of the CDR3 is TGTGCCAGCAGCGCCGGGACAGGGTGGTACGAGCAGTACTTC. This encodes CASSAGTGWYEQYF.